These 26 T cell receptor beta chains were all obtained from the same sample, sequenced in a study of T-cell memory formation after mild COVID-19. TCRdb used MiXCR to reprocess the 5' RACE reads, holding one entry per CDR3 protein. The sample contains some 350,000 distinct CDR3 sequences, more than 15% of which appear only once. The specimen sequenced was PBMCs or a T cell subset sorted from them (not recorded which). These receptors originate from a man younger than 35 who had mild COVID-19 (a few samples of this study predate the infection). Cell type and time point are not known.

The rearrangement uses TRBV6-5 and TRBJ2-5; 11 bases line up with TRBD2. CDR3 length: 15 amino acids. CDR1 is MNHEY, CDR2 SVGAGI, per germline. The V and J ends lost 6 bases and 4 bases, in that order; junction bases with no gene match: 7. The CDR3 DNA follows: TGTGCCAGCAGAAGACTAGCGGGGCTGCGAGAGACCCAGTACTTC. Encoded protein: CASRRLAGLRETQYF.

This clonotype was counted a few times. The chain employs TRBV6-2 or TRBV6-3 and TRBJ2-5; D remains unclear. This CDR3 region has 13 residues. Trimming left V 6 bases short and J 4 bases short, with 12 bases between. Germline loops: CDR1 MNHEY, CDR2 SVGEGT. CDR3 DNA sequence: TGTGCCAGCAGGAAGGACGAGAGAGAGACCCAGTACTTC. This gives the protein CASRKDERETQYF.

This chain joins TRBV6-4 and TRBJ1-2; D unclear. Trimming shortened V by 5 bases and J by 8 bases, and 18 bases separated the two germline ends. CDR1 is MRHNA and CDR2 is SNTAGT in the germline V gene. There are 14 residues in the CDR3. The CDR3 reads CASSPGPRTEGYTF. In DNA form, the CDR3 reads TGTGCCAGCAGTCCCGGCCCCCGGACGGAAGGCTACACCTTC.

In DNA, the CDR3 is TGTGCCAGCAGTTTGTCGGGCTACTATGGCTACACCTTC. The encoded protein is CASSLSGYYGYTF. V gene TRBV12-3 or TRBV12-4 combines with J gene TRBJ1-2; D ambiguous. The CDR3 runs 13 residues. V was shortened by 3 bases and J by 3 bases, with 8 bases between the two germline ends.

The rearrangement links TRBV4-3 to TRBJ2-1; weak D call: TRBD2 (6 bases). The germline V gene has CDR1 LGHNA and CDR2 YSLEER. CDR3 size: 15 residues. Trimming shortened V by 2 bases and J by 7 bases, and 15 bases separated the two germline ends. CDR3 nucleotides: TGCGCCAGCAGCCAACGAGTCCTAGCGCCGAATGAGCAGTTCTTC. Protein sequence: CASSQRVLAPNEQFF.

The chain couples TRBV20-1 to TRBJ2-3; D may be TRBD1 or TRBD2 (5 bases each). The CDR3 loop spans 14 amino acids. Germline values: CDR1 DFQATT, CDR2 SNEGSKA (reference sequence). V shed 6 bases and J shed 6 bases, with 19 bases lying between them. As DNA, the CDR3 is TGCAGTGCCCATACCGGGGCCGCGTCGGATACGCAGTATTTT. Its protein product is CSAHTGAASDTQYF.

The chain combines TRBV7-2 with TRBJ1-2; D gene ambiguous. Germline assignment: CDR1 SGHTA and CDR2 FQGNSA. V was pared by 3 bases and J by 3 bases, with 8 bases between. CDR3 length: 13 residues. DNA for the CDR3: TGTGCCAGCAGCTTCGTCACTTACTATGGCTACACCTTC. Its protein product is CASSFVTYYGYTF.

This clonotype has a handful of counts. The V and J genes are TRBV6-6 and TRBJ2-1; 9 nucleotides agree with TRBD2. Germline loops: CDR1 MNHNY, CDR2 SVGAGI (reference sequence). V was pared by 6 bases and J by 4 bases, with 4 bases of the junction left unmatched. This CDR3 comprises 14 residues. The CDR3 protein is CASRERGDYNEQFF. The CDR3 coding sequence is TGTGCCAGCAGAGAGCGGGGGGATTACAATGAGCAGTTCTTC.

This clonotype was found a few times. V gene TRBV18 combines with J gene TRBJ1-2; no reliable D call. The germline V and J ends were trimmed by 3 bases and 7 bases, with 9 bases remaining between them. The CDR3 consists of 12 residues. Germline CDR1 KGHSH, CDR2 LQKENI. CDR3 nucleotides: TGTGCCAGCTCACCGAGGGTATTTGGCTACACCTTC. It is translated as CASSPRVFGYTF.

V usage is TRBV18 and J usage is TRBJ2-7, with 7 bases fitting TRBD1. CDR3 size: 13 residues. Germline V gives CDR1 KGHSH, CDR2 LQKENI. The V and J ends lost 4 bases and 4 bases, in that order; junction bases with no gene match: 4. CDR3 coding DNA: TGTGCCAGCTCACTATTGGACAGGTACGAGCAGTACGTC. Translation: CASSLLDRYEQYV.

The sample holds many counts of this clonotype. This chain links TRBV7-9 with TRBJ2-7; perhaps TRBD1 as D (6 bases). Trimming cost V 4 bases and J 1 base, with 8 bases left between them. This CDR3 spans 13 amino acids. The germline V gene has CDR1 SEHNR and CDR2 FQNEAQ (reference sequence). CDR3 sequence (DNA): TGTGCCAGCAGCTCCGGACAGTCCTACGAGCAGTACTTC. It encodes CASSSGQSYEQYF.

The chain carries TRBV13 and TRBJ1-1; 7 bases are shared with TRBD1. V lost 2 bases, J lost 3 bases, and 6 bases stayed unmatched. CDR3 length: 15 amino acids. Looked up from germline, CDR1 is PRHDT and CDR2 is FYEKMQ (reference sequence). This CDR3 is CASSLYDRADTEAFF. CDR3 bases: TGTGCCAGCAGCTTATATGACAGGGCGGACACTGAAGCTTTCTTT. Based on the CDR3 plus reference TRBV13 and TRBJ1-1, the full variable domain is AAGVIQSPRHLIKEKRETATLKCYPIPRHDTVYWYQQGPGQDPQFLISFYEKMQSDKGSIPDRFSAQQFSDYHSELNMSSLELGDSALYFCASSLYDRADTEAFFGQGTRLTVV.

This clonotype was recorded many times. CDR3 sequence reads: CASGLGHSGANVLTF. CDR3 DNA: TGTGCTAGTGGTTTGGGACACTCTGGGGCCAACGTCCTGACTTTC. The gene calls are TRBV12-5 and TRBJ2-6; D gene ambiguous. V gave up 1 base and J gave up 0 bases, with 4 bases separating them. The CDR3 has 15 residues. Germline V gives CDR1 LGHNT, CDR2 FRNRAP.

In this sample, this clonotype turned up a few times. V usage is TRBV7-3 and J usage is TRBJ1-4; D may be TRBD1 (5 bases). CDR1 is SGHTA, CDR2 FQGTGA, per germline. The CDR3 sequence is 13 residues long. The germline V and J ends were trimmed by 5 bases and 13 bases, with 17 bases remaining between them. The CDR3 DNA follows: TGTGCCAGCAGCCCAAATGGGGCCGAGGGACTGTTTTTT. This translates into CASSPNGAEGLFF.

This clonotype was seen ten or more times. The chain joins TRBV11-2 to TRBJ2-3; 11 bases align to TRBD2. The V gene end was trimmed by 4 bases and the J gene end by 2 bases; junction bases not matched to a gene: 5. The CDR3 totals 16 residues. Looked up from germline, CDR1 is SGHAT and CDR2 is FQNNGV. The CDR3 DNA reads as TGTGCCAGCAGCTCGACTAGCGGGGCACCCACAGATACGCAGTATTTT. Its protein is CASSSTSGAPTDTQYF.

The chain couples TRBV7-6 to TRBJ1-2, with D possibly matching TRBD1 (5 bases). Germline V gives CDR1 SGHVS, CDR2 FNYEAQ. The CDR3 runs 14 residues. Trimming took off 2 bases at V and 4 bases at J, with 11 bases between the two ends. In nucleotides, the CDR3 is TGTGCCAGCAGCTTATCGCAGGGTGGCTATGGCTACACCTTC. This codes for CASSLSQGGYGYTF.

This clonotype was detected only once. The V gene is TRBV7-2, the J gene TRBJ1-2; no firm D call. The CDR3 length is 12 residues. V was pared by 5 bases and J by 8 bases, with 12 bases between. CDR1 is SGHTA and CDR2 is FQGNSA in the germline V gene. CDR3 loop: CASSATGWGYTF. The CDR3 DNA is TGTGCCAGCAGCGCCACCGGGTGGGGCTACACCTTC.

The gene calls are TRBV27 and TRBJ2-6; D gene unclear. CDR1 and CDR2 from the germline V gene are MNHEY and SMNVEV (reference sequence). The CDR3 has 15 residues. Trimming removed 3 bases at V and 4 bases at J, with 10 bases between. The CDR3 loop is CASSLSRQGANVLTF. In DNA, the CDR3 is TGTGCCAGCAGTTTGTCAAGGCAAGGGGCCAACGTCCTGACTTTC.

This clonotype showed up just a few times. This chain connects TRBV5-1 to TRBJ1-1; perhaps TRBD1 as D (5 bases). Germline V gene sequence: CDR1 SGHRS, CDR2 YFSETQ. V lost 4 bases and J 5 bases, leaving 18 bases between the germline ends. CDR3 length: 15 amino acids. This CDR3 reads CASSPFRGPGTEAFF. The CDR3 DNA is TGCGCCAGCAGCCCGTTCCGGGGACCGGGGACTGAAGCTTTCTTT.

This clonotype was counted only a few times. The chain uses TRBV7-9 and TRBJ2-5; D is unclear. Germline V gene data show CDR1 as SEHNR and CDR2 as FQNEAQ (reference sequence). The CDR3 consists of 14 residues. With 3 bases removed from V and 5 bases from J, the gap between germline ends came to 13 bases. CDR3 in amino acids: CASSFWDLGETQYF. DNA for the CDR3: TGTGCCAGCAGCTTCTGGGATCTGGGGGAGACCCAGTACTTC.

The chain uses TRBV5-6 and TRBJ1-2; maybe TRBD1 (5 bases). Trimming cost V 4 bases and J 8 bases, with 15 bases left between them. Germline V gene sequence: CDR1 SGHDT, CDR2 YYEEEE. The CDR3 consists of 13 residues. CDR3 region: CASSAGPGKGYTF. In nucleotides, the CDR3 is TGTGCCAGCAGCGCGGGACCCGGGAAGGGCTACACCTTC.

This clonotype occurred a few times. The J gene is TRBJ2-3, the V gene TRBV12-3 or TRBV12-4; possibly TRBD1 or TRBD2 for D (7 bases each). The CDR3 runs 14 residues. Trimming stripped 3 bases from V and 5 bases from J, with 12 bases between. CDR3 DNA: TGTGCCAGCAGTTTCCCCAGGGGGGGAGATACGCAGTATTTT. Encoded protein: CASSFPRGGDTQYF.

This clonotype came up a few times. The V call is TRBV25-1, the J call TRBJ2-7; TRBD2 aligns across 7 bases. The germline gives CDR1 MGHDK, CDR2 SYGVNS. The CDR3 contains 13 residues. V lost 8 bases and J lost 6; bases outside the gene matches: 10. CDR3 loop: CASAVGEGIEQYF. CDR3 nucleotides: TGTGCCAGCGCCGTGGGGGAGGGTATCGAGCAGTACTTC.

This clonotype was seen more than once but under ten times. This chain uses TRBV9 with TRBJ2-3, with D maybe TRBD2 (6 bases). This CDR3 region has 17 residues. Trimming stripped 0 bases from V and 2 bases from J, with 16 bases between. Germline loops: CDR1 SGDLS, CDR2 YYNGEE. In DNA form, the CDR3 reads TGTGCCAGCAGCGTAGTGGAGGGTGGTGCTTCCACAGATACGCAGTATTTT. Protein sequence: CASSVVEGGASTDTQYF.

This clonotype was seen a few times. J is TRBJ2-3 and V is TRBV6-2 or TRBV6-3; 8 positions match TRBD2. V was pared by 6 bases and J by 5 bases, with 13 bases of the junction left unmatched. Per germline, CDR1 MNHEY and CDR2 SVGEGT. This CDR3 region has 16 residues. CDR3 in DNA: TGTGCCAGCAGCACCCGCGGGAGCGGGGGAGGAGATACGCAGTATTTT. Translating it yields CASSTRGSGGGDTQYF.

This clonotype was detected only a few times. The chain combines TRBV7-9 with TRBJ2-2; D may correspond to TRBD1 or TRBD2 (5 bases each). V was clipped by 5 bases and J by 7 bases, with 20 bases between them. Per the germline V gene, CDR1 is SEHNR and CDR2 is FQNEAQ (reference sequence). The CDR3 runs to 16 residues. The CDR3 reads CASSPSGQGADGELFF. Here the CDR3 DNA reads TGTGCCAGCAGCCCCTCGGGGCAGGGCGCCGACGGGGAGCTGTTTTTT.